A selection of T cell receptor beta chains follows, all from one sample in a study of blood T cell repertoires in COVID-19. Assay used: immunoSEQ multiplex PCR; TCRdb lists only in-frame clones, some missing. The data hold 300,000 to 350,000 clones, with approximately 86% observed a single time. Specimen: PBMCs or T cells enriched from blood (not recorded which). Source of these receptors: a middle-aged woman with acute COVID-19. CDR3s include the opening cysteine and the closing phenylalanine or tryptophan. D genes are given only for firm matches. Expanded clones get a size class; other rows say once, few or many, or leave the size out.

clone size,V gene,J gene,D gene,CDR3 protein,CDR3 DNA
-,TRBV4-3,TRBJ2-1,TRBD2,CASSQVFTSGGAGEQFF,TGCGCCAGCAGCCAAGTCTTTACTAGCGGGGGGGCCGGGGAGCAGTTCTTC
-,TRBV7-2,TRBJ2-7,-,CASSLGPRTIRTFEQYF,TGTGCCAGCAGCTTGGGCCCCCGAACGATACGAACCTTCGAGCAGTACTTC
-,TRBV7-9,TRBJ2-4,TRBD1,CASSLARQGRAKNIQYF,TGTGCCAGCAGCTTAGCGCGACAGGGACGAGCCAAAAACATTCAGTACTTC
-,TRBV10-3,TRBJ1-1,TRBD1,CAISAGTGTNTEAFF,TGTGCCATCAGTGCCGGGACAGGAACAAACACTGAAGCTTTCTTT
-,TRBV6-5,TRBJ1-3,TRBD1,CASSSPTGAGNTIYF,TGTGCCAGCAGTTCCCCGACAGGGGCTGGAAACACCATATATTTT
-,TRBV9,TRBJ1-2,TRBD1,CASSVSGQGYGYTF,TGTGCCAGCAGCGTTTCAGGACAGGGATATGGCTACACCTTC
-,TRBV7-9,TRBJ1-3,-,CASSPPAAGQRHTIYF,TGTGCCAGCAGCCCCCCGGCGGCAGGGCAGAGACACACCATATATTTT
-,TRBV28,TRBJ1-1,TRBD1,CASSGQGAGVRAFF,TGTGCCAGTTCCGGACAGGGGGCTGGAGTAAGGGCTTTCTTT
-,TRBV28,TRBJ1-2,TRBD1,CASSSPTGAEGYTF,TGTGCCAGCAGTTCACCTACAGGGGCGGAAGGCTACACCTTC
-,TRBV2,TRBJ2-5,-,CASTRAGVQETQYF,TGTGCCAGCACCAGAGCCGGGGTCCAAGAGACCCAGTACTTC
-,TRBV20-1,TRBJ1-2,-,CSARDEPLDTF,TGCAGTGCTAGAGATGAGCCTCTCGACACCTTC
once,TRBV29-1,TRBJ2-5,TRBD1,CSSSPGQGYFQETQYF,TGCAGCTCCAGTCCTGGACAGGGCTATTTCCAAGAGACCCAGTACTTC
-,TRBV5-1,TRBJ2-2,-,CASSLNTGLATGELFF,TGCGCCAGCAGCTTAAACACGGGACTGGCTACCGGGGAGCTGTTTTTT
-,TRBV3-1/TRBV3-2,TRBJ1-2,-,CASSPGTNYGYTF,TGTGCCAGCAGCCCCGGGACAAACTATGGCTACACCTTC
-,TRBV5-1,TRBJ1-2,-,CASRQEEGYGYTF,TGCGCCAGCAGACAGGAAGAAGGGTATGGCTACACCTTC
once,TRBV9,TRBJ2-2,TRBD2,CASSAPGLASGELFF,TGTGCCAGCAGCGCCCCGGGACTAGCGTCCGGGGAGCTGTTTTTT
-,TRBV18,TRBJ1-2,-,CASSSMTGPNYGYTF,TGTGCCAGCTCATCCATGACAGGTCCTAACTATGGCTACACCTTC
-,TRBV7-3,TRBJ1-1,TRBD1,CASSPTGGGNTEAFF,TGTGCCAGCAGTCCGACAGGGGGCGGTAACACTGAAGCTTTCTTT
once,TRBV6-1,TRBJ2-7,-,CASSESLYWAGEGYEQYF,TGTGCCAGCAGTGAAAGTCTGTATTGGGCAGGGGAGGGTTACGAGCAGTACTTC
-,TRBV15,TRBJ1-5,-,CATSSGQPNQPQHF,TGTGCCACCAGCAGCGGACAGCCCAATCAGCCCCAGCATTTT
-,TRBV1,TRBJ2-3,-,CTSSLQVGDRGTDTQYF,TGCACCAGCAGCCTGCAGGTTGGGGACAGGGGAACAGATACGCAGTATTTT
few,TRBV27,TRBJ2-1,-,CASSSRTATFYNEQFF,TGTGCCAGCAGTTCGAGGACTGCAACCTTCTACAATGAGCAGTTCTTC
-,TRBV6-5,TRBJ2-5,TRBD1,CASSYSGQIQETQYF,TGTGCCAGCAGTTACTCGGGACAGATCCAAGAGACCCAGTACTTC
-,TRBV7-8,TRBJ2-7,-,CASSLVSGGRLPYEQYF,TGTGCCAGCAGCTTAGTCTCTGGGGGCCGACTCCCCTACGAGCAGTACTTC
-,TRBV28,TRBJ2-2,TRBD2,CASSLQRESFTGELFF,TGTGCCAGCAGTTTACAGCGGGAGAGTTTCACCGGGGAGCTGTTTTTT
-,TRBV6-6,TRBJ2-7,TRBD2,CASSYPLAGAPYEQYF,TGTGCCAGCAGTTACCCACTAGCGGGAGCCCCCTACGAGCAGTACTTC
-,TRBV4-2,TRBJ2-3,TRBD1,CASSQWTGTTDTQYF,TGTGCCAGCAGCCAATGGACAGGGACCACAGATACGCAGTATTTT
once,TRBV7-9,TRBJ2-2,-,CASSSRVYTGELFF,TGTGCCAGCAGTTCCCGGGTGTACACCGGGGAGCTGTTTTTT
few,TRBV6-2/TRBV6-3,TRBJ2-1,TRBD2,CASSLTSGEYNEQFF,TGTGCCAGCAGTCTGACTAGCGGGGAGTACAATGAGCAGTTCTTC
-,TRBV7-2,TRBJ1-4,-,CASSLQGKLFF,TGTGCCAGCAGCCTCCAGGGGAAACTGTTTTTT
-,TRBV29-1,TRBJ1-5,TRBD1,CSVAGGRNQPQHF,TGCAGCGTTGCAGGGGGCCGCAATCAGCCCCAGCATTTT
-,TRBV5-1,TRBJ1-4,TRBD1,CASRYGTDEKLFF,TGCGCCAGCAGATACGGGACAGATGAAAAACTGTTTTTT
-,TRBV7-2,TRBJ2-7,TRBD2,CASSLVSSAGGSGEQYF,TGTGCCAGCAGCTTAGTTTCTTCAGCGGGAGGGTCTGGCGAGCAGTACTTC
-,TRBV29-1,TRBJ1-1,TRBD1,CSVDRGHFTEAFF,TGCAGCGTTGACAGGGGGCATTTCACTGAAGCTTTCTTT
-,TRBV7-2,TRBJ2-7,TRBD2,CASSQRPSGGPYEQYF,TGTGCCAGCAGCCAGAGGCCCAGCGGGGGTCCCTACGAGCAGTACTTC
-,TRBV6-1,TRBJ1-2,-,CASSEGSGVGGYTF,TGTGCCAGCAGTGAAGGTTCGGGTGTGGGTGGCTACACCTTC
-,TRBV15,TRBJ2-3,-,CATSRAEQISTDTQYF,TGTGCCACCAGCAGAGCCGAACAGATAAGCACAGATACGCAGTATTTT
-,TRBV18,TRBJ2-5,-,CASSPPDRKETQYF,TGTGCCAGCTCACCACCGGACAGAAAAGAGACCCAGTACTTC
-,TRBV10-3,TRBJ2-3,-,CAISANTDTQYF,TGTGCCATCAGTGCAAATACAGATACGCAGTATTTT
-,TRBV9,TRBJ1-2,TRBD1,CASSPQPGGDGYTF,TGTGCCAGCAGCCCACAACCAGGGGGAGACGGCTACACCTTC
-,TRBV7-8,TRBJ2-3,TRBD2,CASSLEAGVGTQYF,TGTGCCAGCAGCTTGGAAGCGGGAGTTGGTACGCAGTATTTT
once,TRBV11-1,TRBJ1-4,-,CASSPGGTDEKLFF,TGTGCCAGCAGCCCCGGCGGGACCGATGAAAAACTGTTTTTT
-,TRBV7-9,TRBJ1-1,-,CASSFLGAGAEAFF,TGTGCCAGCAGCTTTCTTGGGGCTGGCGCTGAAGCTTTCTTT
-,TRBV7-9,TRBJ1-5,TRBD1,CASSLGAGTDSNQPQHF,TGTGCCAGCAGCTTAGGGGCGGGGACAGATAGCAATCAGCCCCAGCATTTT
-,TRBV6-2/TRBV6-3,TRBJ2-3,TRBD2,CASSYSKAGGLRDTQYF,TGTGCCAGCAGTTACTCGAAGGCGGGGGGGCTGCGGGATACGCAGTATTTT
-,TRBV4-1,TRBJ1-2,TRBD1,CASSQPRDRGHGYTF,TGCGCCAGCAGCCAACCCCGGGACAGGGGGCATGGCTACACCTTC
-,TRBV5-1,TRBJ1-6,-,CASSLTGQGRSPLHF,TGCGCCAGCAGCCTCACAGGCCAGGGGCGTTCACCCCTCCACTTT
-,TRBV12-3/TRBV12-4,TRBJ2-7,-,CASRSRETYEQYF,TGTGCCAGCAGGTCCCGGGAGACCTACGAGCAGTACTTC
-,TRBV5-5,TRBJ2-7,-,CASSIRAQPYEQYF,TGTGCCAGCAGCATCCGTGCGCAACCCTACGAGCAGTACTTC
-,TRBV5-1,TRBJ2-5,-,CASSLESDLGTQYF,TGCGCCAGCAGCTTGGAGAGCGACCTGGGGACCCAGTACTTC
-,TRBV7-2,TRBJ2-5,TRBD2,CASSSLAGGLETQYF,TGTGCCAGCAGTTCACTAGCGGGGGGGCTAGAGACCCAGTACTTC